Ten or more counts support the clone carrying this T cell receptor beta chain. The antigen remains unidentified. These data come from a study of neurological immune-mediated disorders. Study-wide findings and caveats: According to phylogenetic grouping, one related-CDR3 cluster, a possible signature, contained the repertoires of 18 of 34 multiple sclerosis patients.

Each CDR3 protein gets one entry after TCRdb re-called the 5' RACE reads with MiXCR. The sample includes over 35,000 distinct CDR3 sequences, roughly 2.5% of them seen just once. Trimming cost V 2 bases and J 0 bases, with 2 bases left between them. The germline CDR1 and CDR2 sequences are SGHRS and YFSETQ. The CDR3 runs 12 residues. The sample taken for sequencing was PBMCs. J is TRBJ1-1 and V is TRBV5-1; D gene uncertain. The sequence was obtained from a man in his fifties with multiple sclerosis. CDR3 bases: TGCGCCAGCAGCTTCTTGAACACTGAAGCTTTCTTT. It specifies CASSFLNTEAFF.